Given below is one T cell receptor beta chain in context. What it recognizes is unknown. The data were taken from a study of vaccination and CD4 T cells after COVID-19. From germline, CDR1 is SGHNT and CDR2 YYREEE (reference sequence). The CDR3 consists of 15 residues. Trimming left V 4 bases short and J 7 bases short, with 15 bases between. Sample treatment: approximately nine-day PBMC culture with coronavirus spike peptide pools or control peptides (ViraFEST assay). TCRs were sequenced by ViraFEST after antigen-specific T cells had been expanded with peptide pools. Sequence data for DNA of cultured CD4+ T cells were generated by the Oncomine TCR Beta short-read assay. Extraction of genomic DNA was performed on cultured CD4+ T cells. TCRdb independently ran MiXCR on the PCR reads; one entry per CDR3 protein. The sample yields 9,000 to 15,000 distinct CDR3 sequences, less than 80% seen once.

This TCR derives from a human donor who had recovered from COVID-19. The specimen was CD4+ T cells from blood, cultured in vitro. This sequence joins TRBV5-4 and TRBJ1-6; maybe TRBD1 (5 bases). The CDR3 DNA is TGTGCCAGCAGCCTCTCCGGCGGGGCGAATTCACCCCTCCACTTT. It codes for CASSLSGGANSPLHF.